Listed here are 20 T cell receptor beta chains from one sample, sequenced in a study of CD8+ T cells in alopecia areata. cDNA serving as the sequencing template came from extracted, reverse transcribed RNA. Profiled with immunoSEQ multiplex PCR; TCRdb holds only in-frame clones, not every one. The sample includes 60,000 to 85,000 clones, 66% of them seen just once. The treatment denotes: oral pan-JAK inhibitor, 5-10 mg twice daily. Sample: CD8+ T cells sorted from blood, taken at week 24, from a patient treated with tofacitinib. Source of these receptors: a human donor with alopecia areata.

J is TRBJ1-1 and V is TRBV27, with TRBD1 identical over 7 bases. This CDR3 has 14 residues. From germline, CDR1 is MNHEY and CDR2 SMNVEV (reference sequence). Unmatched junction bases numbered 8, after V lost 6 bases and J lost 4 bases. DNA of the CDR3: TGTGCCAGCAGAGGGACAGTTGGAGGCACTGAAGCTTTCTTT. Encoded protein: CASRGTVGGTEAFF.

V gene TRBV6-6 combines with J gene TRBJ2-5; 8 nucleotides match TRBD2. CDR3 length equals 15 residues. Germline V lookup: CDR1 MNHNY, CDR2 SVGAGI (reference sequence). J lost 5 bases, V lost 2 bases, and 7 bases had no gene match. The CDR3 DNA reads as TGTGCCAGCAGTTACCCGGTAGCGGGGTTGGAGACCCAGTACTTC. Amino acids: CASSYPVAGLETQYF.

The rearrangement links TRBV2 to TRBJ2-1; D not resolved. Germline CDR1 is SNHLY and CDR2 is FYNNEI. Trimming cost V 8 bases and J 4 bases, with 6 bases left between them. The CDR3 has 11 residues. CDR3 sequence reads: CASVAYNEQFF. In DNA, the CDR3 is TGTGCCAGCGTAGCTTACAATGAGCAGTTCTTC.

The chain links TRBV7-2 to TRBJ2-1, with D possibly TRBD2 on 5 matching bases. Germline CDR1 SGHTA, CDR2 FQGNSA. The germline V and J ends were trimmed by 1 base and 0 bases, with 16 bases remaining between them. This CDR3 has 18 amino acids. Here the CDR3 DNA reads TGTGCCAGCAGCTTAGGGGTCGGGTTGGGGAGCTCCTACAATGAGCAGTTCTTC. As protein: CASSLGVGLGSSYNEQFF.

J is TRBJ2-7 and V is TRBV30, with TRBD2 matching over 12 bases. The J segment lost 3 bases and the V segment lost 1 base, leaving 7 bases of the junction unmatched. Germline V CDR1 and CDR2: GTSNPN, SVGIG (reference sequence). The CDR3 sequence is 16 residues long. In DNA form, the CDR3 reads TGTGCCTGGAGTGAACTAGCGGGAGGACCTTACTACGAGCAGTACTTC. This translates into CAWSELAGGPYYEQYF.

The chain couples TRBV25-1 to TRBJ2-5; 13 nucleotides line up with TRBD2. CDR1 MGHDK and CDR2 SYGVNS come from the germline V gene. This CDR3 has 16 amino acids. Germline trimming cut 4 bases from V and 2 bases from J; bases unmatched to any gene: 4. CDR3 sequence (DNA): TGTGCCAGCAGTGTCGGGACTAGCGGGGAGCAAGAGACCCAGTACTTC. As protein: CASSVGTSGEQETQYF.

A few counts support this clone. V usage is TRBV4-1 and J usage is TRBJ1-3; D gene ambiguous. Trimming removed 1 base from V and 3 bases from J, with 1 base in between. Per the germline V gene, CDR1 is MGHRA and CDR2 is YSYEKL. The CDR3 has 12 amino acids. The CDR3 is CASSQVGNTIYF. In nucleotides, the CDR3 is TGCGCCAGCAGCCAAGTTGGAAACACCATATATTTT.

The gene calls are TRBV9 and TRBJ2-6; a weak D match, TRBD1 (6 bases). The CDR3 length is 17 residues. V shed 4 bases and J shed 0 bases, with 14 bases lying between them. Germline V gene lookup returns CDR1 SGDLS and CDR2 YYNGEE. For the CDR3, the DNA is TGTGCCAGCAGCCCAAGGACAGCTTCCTCTGGGGCCAACGTCCTGACTTTC. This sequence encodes CASSPRTASSGANVLTF. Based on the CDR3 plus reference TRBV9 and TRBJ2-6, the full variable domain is DSGVTQTPKHLITATGQRVTLRCSPRSGDLSVYWYQQSLDQGLQFLIQYYNGEERAKGNILERFSAQQFPDLHSELNLSSLELGDSALYFCASSPRTASSGANVLTFGAGSRLTVL.

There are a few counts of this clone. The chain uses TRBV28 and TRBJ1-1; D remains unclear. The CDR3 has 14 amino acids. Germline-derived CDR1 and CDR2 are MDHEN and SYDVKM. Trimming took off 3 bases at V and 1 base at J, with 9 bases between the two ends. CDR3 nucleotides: TGTGCCAGCAGTTTTGGCGGTTGGAACACTGAAGCTTTCTTT. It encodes CASSFGGWNTEAFF.

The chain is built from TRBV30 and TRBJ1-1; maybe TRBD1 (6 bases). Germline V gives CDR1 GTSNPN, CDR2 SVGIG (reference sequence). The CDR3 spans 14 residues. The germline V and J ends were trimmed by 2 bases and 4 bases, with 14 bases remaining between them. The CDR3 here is CAWSLRGGPTEAFF. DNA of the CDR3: TGTGCCTGGAGTTTGAGAGGGGGGCCCACTGAAGCTTTCTTT.

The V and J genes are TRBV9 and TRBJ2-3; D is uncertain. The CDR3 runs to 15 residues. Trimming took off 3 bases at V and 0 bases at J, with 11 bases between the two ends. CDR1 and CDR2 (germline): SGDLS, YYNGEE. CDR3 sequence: CASSASQISTDTQYF. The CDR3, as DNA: TGTGCCAGCAGCGCCTCACAAATTAGCACAGATACGCAGTATTTT.

The chain's CDR3 is CAWRGQSGTQHF. The CDR3 DNA follows: TGTGCCTGGAGGGGACAGAGCGGGACCCAGCATTTT. The chain is built from TRBV30 and TRBJ1-5, with 7 nucleotides matching TRBD1. J lost 11 bases, V lost 3 bases, and 7 bases had no gene match. The CDR3 is 12 amino acids. In germline, CDR1 is GTSNPN, CDR2 SVGIG (reference sequence).

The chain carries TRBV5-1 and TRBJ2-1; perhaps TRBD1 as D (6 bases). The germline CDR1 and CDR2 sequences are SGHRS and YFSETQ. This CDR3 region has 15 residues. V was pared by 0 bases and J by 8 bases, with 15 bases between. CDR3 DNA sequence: TGCGCCAGCAGCTTGGAAGGGTGGGGGCACGATGAGCAGTTCTTC. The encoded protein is CASSLEGWGHDEQFF.

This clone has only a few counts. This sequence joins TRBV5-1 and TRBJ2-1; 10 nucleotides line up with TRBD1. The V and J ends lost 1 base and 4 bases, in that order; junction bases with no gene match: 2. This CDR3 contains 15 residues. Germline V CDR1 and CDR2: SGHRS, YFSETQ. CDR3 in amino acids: CASSLWTGGYNEQFF. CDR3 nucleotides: TGCGCCAGCAGCTTGTGGACAGGGGGTTACAATGAGCAGTTCTTC.

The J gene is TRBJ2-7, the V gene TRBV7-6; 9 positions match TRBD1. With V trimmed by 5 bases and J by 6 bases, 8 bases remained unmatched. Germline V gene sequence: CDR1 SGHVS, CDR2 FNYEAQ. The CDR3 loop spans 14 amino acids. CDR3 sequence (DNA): TGTGCCAGCAGCGTGGGACAGGGAATCTCCGAGCAGTACTTC. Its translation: CASSVGQGISEQYF. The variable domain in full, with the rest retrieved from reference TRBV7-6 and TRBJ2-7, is GAGVSQSPRYKVTKRGQDVALRCDPISGHVSLYWYRQALGQGPEFLTYFNYEAQQDKSGLPNDRFSAERPEGSISTLTIQRTEQRDSAMYRCASSVGQGISEQYFGPGTRLTVT.

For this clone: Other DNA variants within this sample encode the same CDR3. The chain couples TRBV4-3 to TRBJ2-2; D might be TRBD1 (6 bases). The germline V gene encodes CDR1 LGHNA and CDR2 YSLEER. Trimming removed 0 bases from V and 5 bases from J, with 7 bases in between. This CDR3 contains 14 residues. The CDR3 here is CASSQDRGTGELFF. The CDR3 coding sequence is TGCGCCAGCAGCCAAGATAGGGGGACCGGGGAGCTGTTTTTT.

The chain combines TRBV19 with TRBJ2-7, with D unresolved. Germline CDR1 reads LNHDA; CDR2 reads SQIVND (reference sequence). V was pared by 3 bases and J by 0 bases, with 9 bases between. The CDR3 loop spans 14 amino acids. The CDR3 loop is CASSMDLFSYEQYF. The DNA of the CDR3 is TGTGCCAGTAGTATGGACCTGTTCTCCTACGAGCAGTACTTC.

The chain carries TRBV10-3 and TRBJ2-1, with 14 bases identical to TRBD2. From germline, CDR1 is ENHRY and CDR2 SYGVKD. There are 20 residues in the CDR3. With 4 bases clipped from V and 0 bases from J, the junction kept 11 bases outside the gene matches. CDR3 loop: CAISGLLTSGRAHSYNEQFF. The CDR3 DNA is TGTGCCATCAGTGGCCTATTGACTAGCGGGAGGGCCCACTCCTACAATGAGCAGTTCTTC.

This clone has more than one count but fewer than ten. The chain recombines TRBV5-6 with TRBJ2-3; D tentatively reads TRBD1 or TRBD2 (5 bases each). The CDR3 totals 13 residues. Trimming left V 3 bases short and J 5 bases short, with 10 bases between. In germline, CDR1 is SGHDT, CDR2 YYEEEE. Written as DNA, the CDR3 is TGTGCCAGCAGCTCCCGGGGCCGAGATACGCAGTATTTT. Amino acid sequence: CASSSRGRDTQYF.

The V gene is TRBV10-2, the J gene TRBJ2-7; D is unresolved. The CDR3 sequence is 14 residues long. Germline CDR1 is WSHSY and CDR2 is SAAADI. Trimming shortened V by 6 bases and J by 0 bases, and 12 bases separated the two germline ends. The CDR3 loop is CASRSLERSYEQYF. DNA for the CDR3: TGCGCCAGCAGGAGTCTAGAACGCTCCTACGAGCAGTACTTC.